This entry lists 23 T cell receptor beta chains sequenced from one sample in a study of monozygotic twins with inflammatory bowel disease. TCRdb reworked the 5' RACE reads into one entry per CDR3 protein, no DNA. This table lists fewer than 450,000 distinct CDR3 sequences. The material sequenced was blood. Receptors were obtained from a human donor with ulcerative colitis or Crohn's disease, or a healthy co-twin of an affected twin (not recorded which).

The chain uses TRBV18 and TRBJ2-3. Germline CDR1 and CDR2: KGHSH and LQKENI. The CDR3 sequence is 14 residues long. The CDR3 sequence is CASSPLGRQDTQYF.

This chain joins TRBV25-1 and TRBJ1-1. Looked up from germline, CDR1 is MGHDK and CDR2 is SYGVNS. The CDR3 runs 14 residues. The CDR3: CASSESDGNTEAFF.

This sequence joins TRBV4-3 and TRBJ2-1; the D call of TRBD1 rests on TCRdb alone, since no DNA is present to check it. The germline gives CDR1 LGHNA, CDR2 YSLEER. This CDR3 is built from 16 residues. This CDR3 is CASSLRAGTGSDEQFF.

The chain uses TRBV7-2 and TRBJ2-3; the TRBD1 assignment by TCRdb is unverifiable without DNA. The CDR3 runs 17 residues. Germline V gene data show CDR1 as SGHTA and CDR2 as FQGNSA. The chain's CDR3 is CASSLQRTGVSTDTQYF.

The V and J genes are TRBV5-1 and TRBJ1-1. Germline V CDR1 and CDR2: SGHRS, YFSETQ. The CDR3 runs to 15 residues. The CDR3 spells CASSVHIHLNTEAFF. The full variable domain, with the rest looked up from reference TRBV5-1 and TRBJ1-1, is KAGVTQTPRYLIKTRGQQVTLSCSPISGHRSVSWYQQTPGQGLQFLFEYFSETQRNKGNFPGRFSGRQFSNSRSEMNVSTLELGDSALYLCASSVHIHLNTEAFFGQGTRLTVV.

The J gene is TRBJ2-5, the V gene TRBV12-3 or TRBV12-4; TCRdb's D call of TRBD1 is untestable without DNA. CDR3 size: 15 residues. The CDR3 sequence is CASSLVSGAGETQYF.

The chain uses TRBV30 and TRBJ2-1. Germline CDR1 and CDR2: GTSNPN and SVGIG (reference sequence). The CDR3 sequence is 16 residues long. CDR3 sequence: CAWSVPERGSYNEQFF.

This sequence joins TRBV25-1 and TRBJ2-1; TCRdb names TRBD2, which stays unverified in the absence of DNA. This CDR3 comprises 16 residues. Germline values: CDR1 MGHDK, CDR2 SYGVNS. The CDR3 sequence: CASSERAGGPYNEQFF.

The chain employs TRBV2 and TRBJ1-6. The CDR3 runs to 15 residues. Germline V lookup: CDR1 SNHLY, CDR2 FYNNEI. The CDR3 sequence is CASRGRRGYNSPLHF.

The rearrangement links TRBV20-1 to TRBJ2-7; TCRdb reports TRBD2, a call that lacks DNA to check it against. The V gene's germline CDR1 is DFQATT and CDR2 SNEGSKA (reference sequence). This CDR3 has 15 amino acids. The chain's CDR3 is CSARESGGESYEQYF.

The chain has TRBV5-1 and TRBJ2-2. The CDR3 spans 14 residues. CDR1 SGHRS and CDR2 YFSETQ come from the germline V gene. The chain's CDR3 is CASSLRPDTGELFF.

CDR3 region: CASSSVIASGADTQYF. The V and J genes are TRBV5-1 and TRBJ2-3; there is no DNA to check the TCRdb D call of TRBD1. The CDR3 loop spans 16 amino acids. Germline V lookup: CDR1 SGHRS, CDR2 YFSETQ. The whole variable domain, filled in from reference TRBV5-1 and TRBJ2-3, reads KAGVTQTPRYLIKTRGQQVTLSCSPISGHRSVSWYQQTPGQGLQFLFEYFSETQRNKGNFPGRFSGRQFSNSRSEMNVSTLELGDSALYLCASSSVIASGADTQYFGPGTRLTVL.

The chain employs TRBV4-1 and TRBJ1-2; TCRdb selects TRBD1, and the lack of DNA leaves this call unchecked. The CDR3 has 14 residues. Germline lookup yields CDR1 MGHRA and CDR2 YSYEKL. This CDR3 is CASSQVVGAYGYTF.

The rearrangement links TRBV6-5 to TRBJ1-2. Looked up from germline, CDR1 is MNHEY and CDR2 is SVGAGI. This CDR3 is built from 15 residues. The CDR3 protein is CASSYSPTGLYGYTF.

The CDR3 region is CASSGQGGNEQYF. This chain uses TRBV6-1 with TRBJ2-7; there is no DNA to check the TCRdb D call of TRBD2. This CDR3 has 13 amino acids. CDR1 is MNHNS, CDR2 SASEGT, per germline.

Here the CDR3 reads CASIPGVGIDNEQFF. V is TRBV7-9 and J is TRBJ2-1. Germline CDR1 reads SEHNR; CDR2 reads FQNEAQ (reference sequence). The CDR3 runs to 15 residues.

This rearrangement joins TRBV7-3 to TRBJ2-4; TCRdb calls TRBD1, which cannot be checked without DNA. The germline gives CDR1 SGHTA, CDR2 FQGTGA. This CDR3 is built from 14 residues. Here the CDR3 reads CASSLNTGDIIQYF.

The V and J genes are TRBV7-8 and TRBJ2-2; TCRdb gives TRBD1 as the D gene, but with no DNA this cannot be confirmed. The CDR3 has 15 residues. Germline V gives CDR1 SGHVS, CDR2 FQNEAQ. The CDR3 spells CASSSTGSNTGELFF.

The chain combines TRBV25-1 with TRBJ2-3; TCRdb returns TRBD1, unconfirmable since there is no DNA. The CDR3 spans 12 residues. Per germline, CDR1 MGHDK and CDR2 SYGVNS. CDR3 sequence reads: CASSVQGHTQYF.

The V and J genes are TRBV5-1 and TRBJ1-5. Per the germline V gene, CDR1 is SGHRS and CDR2 is YFSETQ. This CDR3 is 14 amino acids long. CDR3 in amino acids: CASSLEGADQPQHF.

The rearrangement links TRBV6-5 to TRBJ1-1. This CDR3 has 15 amino acids. Germline CDR1 is MNHEY and CDR2 is SVGAGI. The chain's CDR3 is CASSFVDRPLSEAFF.

The V gene is TRBV20-1, the J gene TRBJ1-3. CDR1 and CDR2 (germline): DFQATT, SNEGSKA (reference sequence). The length of the CDR3 is 11 residues. CDR3 residues: CSASAGNTIYF.

This chain joins TRBV19 and TRBJ2-1; the TCRdb D gene call, TRBD1, has no DNA to confirm it. Germline V lookup: CDR1 LNHDA, CDR2 SQIVND (reference sequence). The CDR3 extends over 17 amino acids. CDR3 region: CASSRERAGRQYNEQFF. The whole variable domain, remainder taken from reference TRBV19 and TRBJ2-1, is DGGITQSPKYLFRKEGQNVTLSCEQNLNHDAMYWYRQDPGQGLRLIYYSQIVNDFQKGDIAEGYSVSREKKESFPLTVTSAQKNPTAFYLCASSRERAGRQYNEQFFGPGTRLTVL.